A selection of T cell receptor beta chains follows, all from one sample in a study of T cell responses to AZD1222 COVID-19 vaccine. Assay used: immunoSEQ multiplex PCR; TCRdb lists only in-frame clones, some missing. The table has about 130,000 clones, over 80% seen once. The specimen was peripheral blood, collected 28 days after the second AZD1222 dose. These receptors all come from an adult who received the AZD1222 COVID-19 vaccine. Each CDR3 is given with its conserved first and last residue. Fields, in order: clone size, D gene, J gene, V gene, CDR3 DNA, CDR3 protein. The D gene is left open where the match is weak. The size field is filled for only some rows; it gives once, few, many or a size class.

abundance: -
d_gene: -
j_gene: TRBJ2-5
v_gene: TRBV29-1
CDR3nt: TGCAGCGTTGAACTAGGGTCTTTAGAGACCCAGTACTTC
CDR3aa: CSVELGSLETQYF

abundance: once
d_gene: TRBD1
j_gene: TRBJ1-6
v_gene: TRBV15
CDR3nt: TGTGCCACCAGCAGAGTCAGGGGGCTTGGCTATAATTCACCCCTCCACTTT
CDR3aa: CATSRVRGLGYNSPLHF

abundance: -
d_gene: -
j_gene: TRBJ1-1
v_gene: TRBV10-2
CDR3nt: TGCGCCAGCAGGTCGGGAGCGCCGGGCACTGAAGCTTTCTTT
CDR3aa: CASRSGAPGTEAFF

abundance: -
d_gene: -
j_gene: TRBJ1-5
v_gene: TRBV5-4
CDR3nt: TGTGCCAGCAGCATAGACGGTGGCAATCAGCCCCAGCATTTT
CDR3aa: CASSIDGGNQPQHF

abundance: -
d_gene: -
j_gene: TRBJ1-4
v_gene: TRBV30
CDR3nt: TGTGCCGGAGACGGAACTAATGAAAAACTGTTTTTT
CDR3aa: CAGDGTNEKLFF

abundance: -
d_gene: -
j_gene: TRBJ1-2
v_gene: TRBV6-5
CDR3nt: TGTGCCAGCAGTACCGAACAGGGTGGCTACACCTTC
CDR3aa: CASSTEQGGYTF

abundance: -
d_gene: -
j_gene: TRBJ1-2
v_gene: TRBV28
CDR3nt: TGTGCCAGCAGTCCTCTGAGGGGCTATGGCTACACCTTC
CDR3aa: CASSPLRGYGYTF

abundance: -
d_gene: TRBD1
j_gene: TRBJ1-5
v_gene: TRBV2
CDR3nt: TGTGCCAGCCGATGGGACAGACCTAGCAATCAGCCCCAGCATTTT
CDR3aa: CASRWDRPSNQPQHF

abundance: -
d_gene: -
j_gene: TRBJ2-1
v_gene: TRBV5-4
CDR3nt: TGTGCCAGCAGCTTGAGGGGCAGGGGGGACAATGAGCAGTTCTTC
CDR3aa: CASSLRGRGDNEQFF

abundance: -
d_gene: TRBD1
j_gene: TRBJ1-1
v_gene: TRBV19
CDR3nt: TGTGCCAGTAGTATAGGGGACAGGGGGAACACTGAAGCTTTCTTT
CDR3aa: CASSIGDRGNTEAFF

abundance: -
d_gene: -
j_gene: TRBJ1-2
v_gene: TRBV6-1
CDR3nt: TGTGCCAGCAGTGAACAGGGCTATGGCTACACCTTC
CDR3aa: CASSEQGYGYTF

abundance: once
d_gene: -
j_gene: TRBJ1-5
v_gene: TRBV6-2/TRBV6-3
CDR3nt: TGTGCCAGCAGCCCCCCGTCCCAGCCCCAGCATTTT
CDR3aa: CASSPPSQPQHF

abundance: -
d_gene: -
j_gene: TRBJ2-2
v_gene: TRBV9
CDR3nt: TGTGCCAGCTCCCAGCTCGGGACTAACACCGGGGAGCTGTTTTTT
CDR3aa: CASSQLGTNTGELFF

abundance: few
d_gene: -
j_gene: TRBJ2-7
v_gene: TRBV29-1
CDR3nt: TGCAGCGTTGAAGACGAGGGCTACGAGCAGTACTTC
CDR3aa: CSVEDEGYEQYF

abundance: -
d_gene: -
j_gene: TRBJ1-1
v_gene: TRBV6-5
CDR3nt: TGTGCCAGCAGTTACTCGAGGGAGCTGGGCACTGAAGCTTTCTTT
CDR3aa: CASSYSRELGTEAFF

abundance: -
d_gene: -
j_gene: TRBJ1-1
v_gene: TRBV7-9
CDR3nt: TGTGCCAGCAGCCGCATACCAATGAACACTGAAGCTTTCTTT
CDR3aa: CASSRIPMNTEAFF

abundance: -
d_gene: TRBD1
j_gene: TRBJ1-3
v_gene: TRBV5-1
CDR3nt: TGCGCCAGCAGCGGACAGGGGGCCTCTGGAAACACCATATATTTT
CDR3aa: CASSGQGASGNTIYF

abundance: -
d_gene: -
j_gene: TRBJ2-7
v_gene: TRBV19
CDR3nt: TGTGCCAGTAGTATCTCTTATATACCGACCTACGAGCAGTACTTC
CDR3aa: CASSISYIPTYEQYF

abundance: -
d_gene: -
j_gene: TRBJ2-3
v_gene: TRBV5-1
CDR3nt: TGCGCCAGCAGCTTGGACCGACAGGCCACAGATACGCAGTATTTT
CDR3aa: CASSLDRQATDTQYF

abundance: -
d_gene: -
j_gene: TRBJ1-3
v_gene: TRBV7-9
CDR3nt: TGTGCCAGCAGCTTAGTTGGTTACTCTGGAAACACCATATATTTT
CDR3aa: CASSLVGYSGNTIYF

abundance: -
d_gene: TRBD2
j_gene: TRBJ2-5
v_gene: TRBV24-1
CDR3nt: TGTGCCACCAGTGATTTTTCTAGCGGGGAGACCCAGTACTTC
CDR3aa: CATSDFSSGETQYF

abundance: -
d_gene: TRBD2
j_gene: TRBJ2-1
v_gene: TRBV4-1
CDR3nt: TGCGCCAGCAGCCAAGATGTCGCGGGGGGCCCTGGCGATGAGCAGTTCTTC
CDR3aa: CASSQDVAGGPGDEQFF

abundance: -
d_gene: -
j_gene: TRBJ2-7
v_gene: TRBV5-4
CDR3nt: TGTGCCAGCGGGTCCCTCAACTACGAGCAGTACTTC
CDR3aa: CASGSLNYEQYF

abundance: -
d_gene: -
j_gene: TRBJ2-1
v_gene: TRBV7-9
CDR3nt: TGTGCCAGCAGCAGGGTTCTCTACAATGAGCAGTTCTTC
CDR3aa: CASSRVLYNEQFF

abundance: -
d_gene: -
j_gene: TRBJ1-1
v_gene: TRBV27
CDR3nt: TGTGCCAGCAGTTCAATGAACACTGAAGCTTTCTTT
CDR3aa: CASSSMNTEAFF

abundance: -
d_gene: -
j_gene: TRBJ1-4
v_gene: TRBV7-9
CDR3nt: TGTGCCAGCAGCTTAGCGCTGAGCCCCACTAATGAAAAACTGTTTTTT
CDR3aa: CASSLALSPTNEKLFF

abundance: -
d_gene: -
j_gene: TRBJ1-3
v_gene: TRBV4-3
CDR3nt: TGCGCCAGCAGCCTCCGGGACAAGGGCCACTCTGGAAACACCATATATTTT
CDR3aa: CASSLRDKGHSGNTIYF

abundance: -
d_gene: -
j_gene: TRBJ1-5
v_gene: TRBV3-1/TRBV3-2
CDR3nt: TGTGCCAGCAGCCAAGGACAGGTGGGTCAGCCCCAGCATTTT
CDR3aa: CASSQGQVGQPQHF

abundance: once
d_gene: -
j_gene: TRBJ1-3
v_gene: TRBV10-3
CDR3nt: TGTGCCATCACACCTCCGGTTGGAAACACCATATATTTT
CDR3aa: CAITPPVGNTIYF

abundance: -
d_gene: TRBD1
j_gene: TRBJ2-1
v_gene: TRBV7-2
CDR3nt: TGTGCCAGCAGCTTAACCAGACAGGGGTTCAATGAGCAGTTCTTC
CDR3aa: CASSLTRQGFNEQFF

abundance: -
d_gene: -
j_gene: TRBJ2-7
v_gene: TRBV7-9
CDR3nt: TGTGCCAGCTCTTGGGTTACAGGCTTATACTCCTACGAGCAGTACTTC
CDR3aa: CASSWVTGLYSYEQYF

abundance: -
d_gene: -
j_gene: TRBJ2-7
v_gene: TRBV4-1
CDR3nt: TGCGCCAGCAGCCAAGATTCTAAACCCTACGAGCAGTACTTC
CDR3aa: CASSQDSKPYEQYF

abundance: -
d_gene: TRBD1
j_gene: TRBJ1-5
v_gene: TRBV6-5
CDR3nt: TGTGCCAGCAGCGACAGGGGGCCCCAGCCCCAGCATTTT
CDR3aa: CASSDRGPQPQHF

abundance: -
d_gene: -
j_gene: TRBJ1-2
v_gene: TRBV10-1
CDR3nt: TGCGCCAGCAGTGAGCTGACTGCCCCTGTGGACTATGGCTACACCTTC
CDR3aa: CASSELTAPVDYGYTF

abundance: -
d_gene: -
j_gene: TRBJ1-2
v_gene: TRBV4-1
CDR3nt: TGCGCCAGCAGCCAATCCAACACAATGAAAGGCTACACCTTC
CDR3aa: CASSQSNTMKGYTF

abundance: once
d_gene: -
j_gene: TRBJ2-3
v_gene: TRBV5-6
CDR3nt: TGTGCCAGCAGCTCGCAGGCGATCACAGATACGCAGTATTTT
CDR3aa: CASSSQAITDTQYF

abundance: -
d_gene: -
j_gene: TRBJ1-3
v_gene: TRBV6-5
CDR3nt: TGTGCCAGCAGACCGACCTACACTGGAAACACCATATATTTT
CDR3aa: CASRPTYTGNTIYF

abundance: -
d_gene: -
j_gene: TRBJ1-2
v_gene: TRBV19
CDR3nt: TGTGCCAGTAGTGGGTCAGGGTGGGACTACACCTTC
CDR3aa: CASSGSGWDYTF

abundance: -
d_gene: TRBD1
j_gene: TRBJ1-4
v_gene: TRBV5-1
CDR3nt: TGCGCCAGCAGCCCGGGGACAGTCACTAATGAAAAACTGTTTTTT
CDR3aa: CASSPGTVTNEKLFF

abundance: -
d_gene: -
j_gene: TRBJ1-1
v_gene: TRBV2
CDR3nt: TGTGCCAGCAGCCCTCTCTTCAGCAGTACTGAAGCTTTCTTT
CDR3aa: CASSPLFSSTEAFF

abundance: -
d_gene: -
j_gene: TRBJ2-1
v_gene: TRBV11-3
CDR3nt: TGTGCCAGCAGCTTAAGGGAGAACAATGAGCAGTTCTTC
CDR3aa: CASSLRENNEQFF

abundance: -
d_gene: TRBD1
j_gene: TRBJ1-5
v_gene: TRBV11-2
CDR3nt: TGTGCCAGCAGCGCCACAGGGGAATATCAGCCCCAGCATTTT
CDR3aa: CASSATGEYQPQHF

abundance: few
d_gene: -
j_gene: TRBJ1-5
v_gene: TRBV20-1
CDR3nt: TGCAGTGCTAGTGATGGGGGATTAGGCAATCAGCCCCAGCATTTT
CDR3aa: CSASDGGLGNQPQHF

abundance: -
d_gene: -
j_gene: TRBJ1-6
v_gene: TRBV5-1
CDR3nt: TGCGCCAGCAGCCCGAAGGGTACGGGAAATTCACCCCTCCACTTT
CDR3aa: CASSPKGTGNSPLHF

abundance: -
d_gene: TRBD2
j_gene: TRBJ2-1
v_gene: TRBV4-1
CDR3nt: TGCGCCAGCAGCCAAGTCCATAGGGTAGCGGGGGGCGGTGAGCAGTTCTTC
CDR3aa: CASSQVHRVAGGGEQFF

abundance: -
d_gene: TRBD1
j_gene: TRBJ1-1
v_gene: TRBV3-1/TRBV3-2
CDR3nt: TGTGCCAGCAGCCGACAGGGAACAAACACTGAAGCTTTCTTT
CDR3aa: CASSRQGTNTEAFF

abundance: -
d_gene: -
j_gene: TRBJ1-3
v_gene: TRBV21-1
CDR3nt: TGTGCCAGCACCTCAAGGTGGGGAAACACCATATATTTT
CDR3aa: CASTSRWGNTIYF

abundance: -
d_gene: -
j_gene: TRBJ2-6
v_gene: TRBV6-2/TRBV6-3
CDR3nt: TGTGCCAGCAGTAGAGCCCCGAGTGGGGCCAACGTCCTGACTTTC
CDR3aa: CASSRAPSGANVLTF

abundance: -
d_gene: -
j_gene: TRBJ2-4
v_gene: TRBV5-6
CDR3nt: TGTGCCAGCAGCTTGGGTTCACCCAACATTCAGTACTTC
CDR3aa: CASSLGSPNIQYF

abundance: once
d_gene: -
j_gene: TRBJ1-2
v_gene: TRBV3-1/TRBV3-2
CDR3nt: TGTGCCAGCAGCCAGGCCAGGGCTAACTATGGCTACACCTTC
CDR3aa: CASSQARANYGYTF

abundance: once
d_gene: -
j_gene: TRBJ1-5
v_gene: TRBV6-5
CDR3nt: TGTGCCAGCAGAACAGGGAACAATCAGCCCCAGCATTTT
CDR3aa: CASRTGNNQPQHF

abundance: few
d_gene: TRBD1
j_gene: TRBJ1-3
v_gene: TRBV4-1
CDR3nt: TGCGCCAGCAGCCAACTACAGGGGGCACTCTCTGGAAACACCATATATTTT
CDR3aa: CASSQLQGALSGNTIYF

abundance: once
d_gene: -
j_gene: TRBJ1-5
v_gene: TRBV19
CDR3nt: TGTGCCAGTAGTATAGGGAGAGGACAGCCCCAGCATTTT
CDR3aa: CASSIGRGQPQHF

abundance: -
d_gene: -
j_gene: TRBJ1-6
v_gene: TRBV28
CDR3nt: TGTGCCAGCATCGGCCCGACTTTAGCCCTCCACTTT
CDR3aa: CASIGPTLALHF